These 25 T cell receptor beta chains were all obtained from the same sample, sequenced in a study of cytomegalovirus exposure and HLA in healthy donors. Produced via immunoSEQ multiplex PCR; TCRdb's table is partial and in-frame only. Of some 76,000 clones in the sample, 94% are singletons; the top ten hold approximately 3.3%. Sequenced input: PBMCs. These receptors all stem from a woman between 18 and 30 years old in good health and CMV-seropositive.

The rearrangement joins TRBV7-3 to TRBJ2-1; 10 bases are shared with TRBD2. J was trimmed by 7 bases and V by 5 bases; bases with no gene match: 17. The germline V gene encodes CDR1 SGHTA and CDR2 FQGTGA. This CDR3 contains 18 residues. Here the CDR3 reads CASSPIGLAGVGRNEQFF. CDR3 DNA: TGTGCCAGCAGCCCGATCGGGCTAGCGGGAGTGGGTCGGAATGAGCAGTTCTTC.

V is TRBV11-2 and J is TRBJ2-5; D unresolved. The length of the CDR3 is 12 residues. Between the trimmed V and J ends, which lost 1 base and 4 bases, there was a span of 4 bases. From germline, CDR1 is SGHAT and CDR2 FQNNGV. DNA for the CDR3: TGTGCCAGCAGCTTAGTCGGAGAGACCCAGTACTTC. Translating gives CASSLVGETQYF.

This clone is medium-sized within its sample. The V gene is TRBV15, the J gene TRBJ2-1; the match to TRBD1 covers 10 bases. V trimming: 6 bases; J trimming: 7 bases; junction bases outside the gene matches: 6. CDR1 is LNHNV, CDR2 YYDKDF, per germline (reference sequence). The CDR3 contains 14 residues. This CDR3 reads CATRRDRGMNEQFF. CDR3 sequence (DNA): TGTGCCACCAGGAGGGACAGGGGTATGAATGAGCAGTTCTTC.

This chain links TRBV5-1 with TRBJ2-7; D gene unclear. Trimming shortened V by 0 bases and J by 1 base, and 8 bases separated the two germline ends. CDR1 is SGHRS and CDR2 is YFSETQ in the germline V gene. The CDR3 covers 14 residues. For the CDR3, the DNA is TGCGCCAGCAGCTTGGTGGCAGGTTCCTACGAGCAGTACTTC. This sequence encodes CASSLVAGSYEQYF. Drawing the rest from reference TRBV5-1 and TRBJ2-7, the complete variable domain is KAGVTQTPRYLIKTRGQQVTLSCSPISGHRSVSWYQQTPGQGLQFLFEYFSETQRNKGNFPGRFSGRQFSNSRSEMNVSTLELGDSALYLCASSLVAGSYEQYFGPGTRLTVT.

The chain couples TRBV27 to TRBJ2-1; 7 bases are shared with TRBD1. Germline loops: CDR1 MNHEY, CDR2 SMNVEV (reference sequence). Trimming removed 0 bases from V and 10 bases from J; junction bases left unmatched: 9. The CDR3 totals 15 residues. The CDR3 coding sequence is TGTGCCAGCAGTTTATCGCAGACAGGGCAAGGGGAGCAGTTCTTC. Protein sequence: CASSLSQTGQGEQFF.

The chain carries TRBV4-3 and TRBJ1-1; D unclear. The germline V and J ends were trimmed by 4 bases and 0 bases, with 6 bases remaining between them. CDR1 is LGHNA and CDR2 is YSLEER in the germline V gene. CDR3 size: 13 residues. As DNA, the CDR3 is TGCGCCAGCAGCCTGTCGGTGAACACTGAAGCTTTCTTT. Its translation: CASSLSVNTEAFF.

The rearrangement links TRBV30 to TRBJ2-5; a possible D gene is TRBD1 (5 bases). The CDR3 contains 16 residues. Germline-derived CDR1 and CDR2 are GTSNPN and SVGIG (reference sequence). Between the trimmed V and J ends, which lost 0 bases and 1 base, there was a span of 15 bases. The CDR3 sequence: CAWSVGSARAQETQYF. In DNA form, the CDR3 reads TGTGCCTGGAGTGTAGGGTCGGCCAGGGCCCAAGAGACCCAGTACTTC.

A note on this clone: This sample includes further DNA sequences coding for the same CDR3. The V gene is TRBV4-3, the J gene TRBJ2-7, with 10 positions matching TRBD1. CDR1 and CDR2 (germline): LGHNA, YSLEER. The V segment lost 3 bases and the J segment 4 bases; nucleotides outside the gene matches: 6. The CDR3 sequence is 15 residues long. The CDR3 is CASSHSGTGEYEQYF. The CDR3, as DNA: TGCGCCAGCAGCCACTCCGGGACAGGGGAATACGAGCAGTACTTC.

The chain couples TRBV6-5 to TRBJ2-5, with D maybe TRBD2 (5 bases). V dropped 1 base and J dropped 1 base, with 13 bases sitting between them. This CDR3 is built from 16 residues. Germline loops: CDR1 MNHEY, CDR2 SVGAGI. The CDR3 loop reads CASSYFGGQIQETQYF. The DNA of the CDR3 is TGTGCCAGCAGTTACTTCGGCGGGCAGATCCAAGAGACCCAGTACTTC.

This clone was seen just once. The genes are TRBV10-2 and TRBJ1-2, with a possible D match to TRBD1 (6 bases). V was shortened by 2 bases and J by 0 bases, with 19 bases between the two germline ends. The length of the CDR3 is 18 residues. CDR1 is WSHSY and CDR2 is SAAADI in the germline V gene. In nucleotides, the CDR3 is TGCGCCAGCAGTGAGAGAGTGGGACAATCAAACACTAACTATGGCTACACCTTC. Residues: CASSERVGQSNTNYGYTF.

This clone was observed a single time. This chain uses TRBV27 with TRBJ2-5, with TRBD1 identical over 7 bases. In germline, CDR1 is MNHEY, CDR2 SMNVEV (reference sequence). The CDR3 has 14 residues. The junction had 3 bases not matched to a gene; V was cut back by 5 bases and J by 0 bases. Here the CDR3 reads CASSGGQHQETQYF. The CDR3 DNA reads as TGTGCCAGCAGTGGGGGACAGCACCAAGAGACCCAGTACTTC.

The CDR3 sequence is CASSYSTSGRTEQYF. CDR3 bases: TGTGCCAGCAGTTACTCGACTAGCGGGAGAACCGAGCAGTACTTC. The V call is TRBV6-5, the J call TRBJ2-7, with 12 bases fitting TRBD2. CDR1 and CDR2 (germline): MNHEY, SVGAGI. Trimming at V came to 0 bases and at J to 6 bases, leaving 3 bases not matched to a gene. The CDR3 contains 15 residues.

This clone came up once. The chain joins TRBV18 to TRBJ2-7; 10 bases are shared with TRBD1. The CDR3 length is 15 residues. The germline V gene encodes CDR1 KGHSH and CDR2 LQKENI. With V trimmed by 5 bases and J by 2 bases, 6 bases remained unmatched. Here the CDR3 reads CASSYPGQGTYEQYF. The CDR3 bases are TGTGCCAGCTCATATCCGGGACAGGGGACCTACGAGCAGTACTTC.

The rearrangement joins TRBV4-3 to TRBJ2-1; 10 positions match TRBD2. Trimming at V came to 4 bases and at J to 8 bases, leaving 5 bases not matched to a gene. CDR3 length: 14 amino acids. Germline loops: CDR1 LGHNA, CDR2 YSLEER. DNA for the CDR3: TGCGCCAGCAGCCGACTAGCGGGCCCGCATGAGCAGTTCTTC. Protein sequence: CASSRLAGPHEQFF.

This clone was seen just once. The V call is TRBV5-1, the J call TRBJ2-2; 8 bases match TRBD1. The ends lost 4 bases at V and 3 bases at J; junction bases unmatched: 5. The CDR3 sequence is 15 residues long. Germline CDR1 SGHRS, CDR2 YFSETQ. The CDR3 loop is CASSVDRGDTGELFF. The DNA of the CDR3 is TGCGCCAGCAGCGTCGACAGGGGTGACACCGGGGAGCTGTTTTTT.

The V gene is TRBV7-7, the J gene TRBJ2-7; the match to TRBD1 covers 7 bases. Germline-derived CDR1 and CDR2 are SSHAT and FNYEAQ (reference sequence). Trimming took 5 bases from V and 1 from J; bases not matched to a gene: 2. This CDR3 has 13 residues. This CDR3 is CASSQDRSYEQYF. The DNA of the CDR3 is TGTGCCAGCAGCCAGGACAGGTCCTACGAGCAGTACTTC.

The J gene is TRBJ1-1, the V gene TRBV6-5; unclear D gene. Trimming took 3 bases from V and 10 from J, leaving 21 bases between them. The CDR3 extends over 15 amino acids. Germline CDR1 MNHEY, CDR2 SVGAGI. The CDR3 sequence: CASSYFPRVASGAFF. CDR3 bases: TGTGCCAGCAGTTATTTCCCTCGGGTCGCCTCGGGAGCTTTCTTT.

The genes are TRBV28 and TRBJ2-1; 11 nucleotides match TRBD2. The germline gives CDR1 MDHEN, CDR2 SYDVKM. This CDR3 has 18 residues. V shed 7 bases and J 2 bases; nucleotides not matched to a gene: 13. As DNA, the CDR3 is TGTGCCAGCACCCTGAGCACTAGCGGGGGATTTACCTACAATGAGCAGTTCTTC. Its translation: CASTLSTSGGFTYNEQFF.

This chain links TRBV5-1 with TRBJ2-2, with TRBD2 identical over 16 bases. Germline-derived CDR1 and CDR2 are SGHRS and YFSETQ. The CDR3 extends over 20 amino acids. V was clipped by 4 bases and J by 4 bases; unmatched bases: 13. The CDR3 protein is CASSTLPGLAGGPSTGELFF. CDR3 DNA: TGCGCCAGCAGCACACTGCCGGGACTAGCGGGGGGGCCTAGCACCGGGGAGCTGTTTTTT. The whole variable domain, filled in from reference TRBV5-1 and TRBJ2-2, reads KAGVTQTPRYLIKTRGQQVTLSCSPISGHRSVSWYQQTPGQGLQFLFEYFSETQRNKGNFPGRFSGRQFSNSRSEMNVSTLELGDSALYLCASSTLPGLAGGPSTGELFFGEGSRLTVL.

The chain joins TRBV6-4 to TRBJ1-1, with 10 bases aligning to TRBD1. The germline V gene encodes CDR1 MRHNA and CDR2 SNTAGT. Trimming removed 6 bases from V and 1 base from J; junction bases left unmatched: 5. CDR3 length: 15 residues. The CDR3 here is CASRRDRGANTEAFF. The CDR3 region has the DNA TGTGCCAGCAGGAGGGACAGGGGAGCGAACACTGAAGCTTTCTTT.

The rearrangement uses TRBV2 and TRBJ2-3; 8 bases match TRBD2. V gave up 6 bases and J gave up 3 bases; unmatched junction bases: 11. The germline V gene encodes CDR1 SNHLY and CDR2 FYNNEI. This CDR3 contains 16 residues. The CDR3 bases are TGTGCCAGCAGCCCCTGGCGGGGGGCGGGGACAGATACGCAGTATTTT. Its protein is CASSPWRGAGTDTQYF.

The chain carries TRBV19 and TRBJ2-4; possibly TRBD2 for D (6 bases). Germline V gives CDR1 LNHDA, CDR2 SQIVND (reference sequence). V was trimmed by 5 bases and J by 0 bases, leaving 11 bases between them. The CDR3 runs 15 residues. DNA of the CDR3: TGTGCCAGTAGTGGATTAGCGGTAGCCAAAAACATTCAGTACTTC. As protein: CASSGLAVAKNIQYF. The variable domain in full, with the rest retrieved from reference TRBV19 and TRBJ2-4, is DGGITQSPKYLFRKEGQNVTLSCEQNLNHDAMYWYRQDPGQGLRLIYYSQIVNDFQKGDIAEGYSVSREKKESFPLTVTSAQKNPTAFYLCASSGLAVAKNIQYFGAGTRLSVL.

V gene TRBV19 combines with J gene TRBJ2-2; the D gene is possibly TRBD2 (6 bases). The germline V gene has CDR1 LNHDA and CDR2 SQIVND (reference sequence). The CDR3 covers 15 residues. V was pared by 6 bases and J by 9 bases, with 20 bases between. CDR3 loop: CASSLLGTRARELFF. The CDR3 nucleotides are TGTGCCAGTAGCCTCCTGGGGACTCGCGCCCGGGAGCTGTTTTTT.

J is TRBJ2-5 and V is TRBV9, with a possible D match to TRBD1 (5 bases). Germline CDR1 SGDLS, CDR2 YYNGEE. V was shortened by 0 bases and J by 2 bases, with 11 bases between the two germline ends. There are 15 residues in the CDR3. As DNA, the CDR3 is TGTGCCAGCAGCGTAGCGCCAGGGCGTCAAGAGACCCAGTACTTC. Its translation is CASSVAPGRQETQYF.

The rearrangement joins TRBV30 to TRBJ1-4; D might be TRBD1 (5 bases). V dropped 4 bases and J dropped 1 base, with 19 bases sitting between them. CDR3 length equals 17 residues. The germline V gene has CDR1 GTSNPN and CDR2 SVGIG (reference sequence). CDR3 sequence: CAWNDAPGRETNEKLFF. CDR3 nucleotide sequence: TGTGCCTGGAACGACGCGCCGGGGCGGGAAACTAATGAAAAACTGTTTTTT.